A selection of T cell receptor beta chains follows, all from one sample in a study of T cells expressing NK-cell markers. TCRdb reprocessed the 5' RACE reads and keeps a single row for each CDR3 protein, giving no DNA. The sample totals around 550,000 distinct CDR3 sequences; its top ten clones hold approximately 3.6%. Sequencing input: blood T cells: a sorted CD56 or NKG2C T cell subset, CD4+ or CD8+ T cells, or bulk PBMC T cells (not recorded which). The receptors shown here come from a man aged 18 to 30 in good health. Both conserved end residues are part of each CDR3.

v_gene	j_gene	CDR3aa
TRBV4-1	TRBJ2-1	CASSQGGDKMFF
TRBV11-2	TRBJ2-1	CASSPGTSGSWYNEQFF
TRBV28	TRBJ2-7	CASSARVVKSYEQYF
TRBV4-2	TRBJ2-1	CASSHWTSGRASGSSSYNEQFF
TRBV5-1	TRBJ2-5	CASSLADGRLRAYF
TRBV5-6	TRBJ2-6	CASSSSGTGVSGANVLTF
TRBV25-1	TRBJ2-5	CASSGGPGGLTQETQYF
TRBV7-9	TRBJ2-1	CASSLGRDPYNEQFF
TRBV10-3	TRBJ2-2	CAISGPSANTGELFF
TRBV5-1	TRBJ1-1	CASSSSGAKGTEAFF
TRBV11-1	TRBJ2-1	CASTPYRGPSGSSDNEQFF
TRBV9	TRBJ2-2	CASSPHLRETNTGELFF
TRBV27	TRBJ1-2	CASSDSAGGYGYTF
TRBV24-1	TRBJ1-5	CATSDMGEPQPQHF
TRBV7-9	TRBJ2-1	CASSTDPQSSYNEQFF
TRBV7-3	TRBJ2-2	CASSGSPGVMFF
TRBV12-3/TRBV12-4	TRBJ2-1	CASSLTGNNEQFF
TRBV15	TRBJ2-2	CATNGQTHTGELFF
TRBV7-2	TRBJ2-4	CASSTTGLAKNIQYF
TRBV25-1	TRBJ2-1	CASSDRAGPTYNEQFF
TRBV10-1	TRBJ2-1	CASSESTRIQFF
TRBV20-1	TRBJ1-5	CSARPGQGESQPQHF
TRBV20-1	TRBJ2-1	CSARVGTSGRNEQFF
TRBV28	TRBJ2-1	CASRRGLAYNEQFF
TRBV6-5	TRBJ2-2	CASSYLDGELFF
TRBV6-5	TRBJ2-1	CASSDREARSYNEQFF
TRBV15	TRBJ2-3	CATSTKRGNTQYF
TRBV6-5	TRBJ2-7	CASSSGLAGVNEQYF
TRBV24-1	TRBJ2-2	CATSDLSIAGGTGELFF
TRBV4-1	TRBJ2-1	CASSKWTSVFGGEQFF
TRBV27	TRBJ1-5	CASSFRGSQPQHF
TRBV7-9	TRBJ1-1	CASRTNGMNTEAFF
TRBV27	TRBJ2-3	CASSSIQGNTQYF
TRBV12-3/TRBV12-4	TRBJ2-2	CACRDRGLPGTGELFF
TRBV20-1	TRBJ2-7	CSAVPLAGLSYEQYF
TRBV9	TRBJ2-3	CASSVEPSGRKSTDTQYF
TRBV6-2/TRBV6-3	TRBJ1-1	CASSSGTNTEAFF
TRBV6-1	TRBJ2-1	CASRKRDRGRIGSSYNEQFF
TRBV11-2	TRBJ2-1	CASRRPGLAAYNEQFF
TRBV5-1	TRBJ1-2	CASTGGGEDGYTF
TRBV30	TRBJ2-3	CARGQGTTDTQYF
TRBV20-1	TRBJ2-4	CSARGPGQGSGNIQYF
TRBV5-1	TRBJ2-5	CASSFPGAAETQYF
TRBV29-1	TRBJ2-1	CSVVRLAGAVEQFF
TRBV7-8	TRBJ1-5	CASSKGRFSNQPQHF
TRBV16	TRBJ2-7	CASSQGTGDRYEQYF
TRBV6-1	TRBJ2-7	CASSHAKTSERVVEYF
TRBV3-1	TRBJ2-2	CASSIGQGSGELFF
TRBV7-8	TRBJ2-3	CASSLYDNTDTQYF
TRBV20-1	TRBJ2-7	CSASVLADSSYEQYF
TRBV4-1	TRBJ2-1	CASSQMGTSKLFF
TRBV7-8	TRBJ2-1	CASSLLGQHNEQFF
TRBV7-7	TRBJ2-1	CASSLGPLSDEQFF
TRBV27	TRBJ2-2	CASSFPGGPSAGELFF
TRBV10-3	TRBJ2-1	CAISEALAGDYEQFF
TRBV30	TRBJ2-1	CAWTYEAGGPYNEQFF
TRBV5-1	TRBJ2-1	CASEAGNEQFF